This T cell receptor beta chain is drawn from a study of T-cell memory formation after mild COVID-19 (dated by TCRdb to about 2021). Context from the whole study: TCR sequence clusters from the two donors were largely donor specific. Longitudinal TCRalpha and TCRbeta repertoire sequencing tracked T-cell clones expanding and contracting after mild COVID-19 in a couple of donors. Two young, previously healthy adult volunteers made up the cohort, one male and one female.

Worth noting for this clonotype: Its antigen target is currently unknown. Base qualities are not provided; no much larger clone lies one nucleotide away.

PBMCs were isolated by Ficoll-Paque density gradient centrifugation. According to the germline V gene, CDR1 reads LGHNA and CDR2 reads YNFKEQ. V drops 0 bases and J drops 0 bases, leaving 17 bases in between. The CDR3 starts with the cysteine, ends with the phenylalanine, and has 19 residues. Only the CDR3 DNA stays, 57 bases, in frame from base 1. Sequenced using an Illumina NovaSeq 6000. cDNA libraries for TCRalpha and TCRbeta were prepared by 5'RACE using constant-segment primers, with sample barcodes and unique molecular identifiers added. RNA was extracted from every sample with Trizol reagent. The libraries were amplified in two PCR steps, and the second step added a second sample barcode and Illumina TruSeq adapters. Sequencing of the libraries was done on an Illumina NovaSeq, producing 2 x 150 bp paired-end reads. The original methods were these. With migec v1.2.7, reads were demultiplexed and then collapsed into UMI-guided consensus sequences. Using mixcr v2.1.11, UMI consensuses were aligned to TRA and TRB V and J templates and then assembled into clonotypes. A clonotype was counted as expanded or contracted only when both edgeR and NoisET called the clonotype significant, with the noise models trained on biological replicates. edgeR calls used a false discovery rate-adjusted p below 0.01 and a log2 fold-change threshold of 1. As an exploratory analysis of dynamics, PCA with hierarchical clustering was applied to max-normalized trajectories of the 1000 most abundant clonotypes. The CD4 or CD8 phenotype of responding clones was assigned using the separately sequenced CD4+ and CD8+ repertoires. Using fastp trimming at Q25 and MiXCR clonotype assembly, TCRdb reanalyzed the public sequencing data and kept in-frame beta chains. CDR3 protein sequences are deduplicated, and each keeps its most common genes and DNA. TCRdb, not the authors, supplied the V and J calls. The sample records 470,000 or so distinct CDR3 sequences, approximately 25% of which are singletons. In total, the top ten clones hold around 12% of the sample.

General findings and caveats noted by the study authors: Contracting CD4+ clones were located mainly in the CM and EM memory subsets, whereas CD8+ clones were found to be enriched in EMRA. Some responding clones were found in pre-infection memory, which suggests that pre-existing cross-reactive memory T cells took part in the SARS-CoV-2 response. Only a couple of mild cases were covered by the study, and larger cohorts that include severe cases with pre-infection samples were considered necessary. SARS-CoV-2 specificity of the second-wave clones peaking on day 37 was not confirmed. Clones that contracted from day 15 to 85 showed balanced CD4/CD8 phenotypes, whereas a second wave of clones that expanded from day 15 to 37 leaned towards CD4+.

This TCR derives from an adult woman who had mild COVID-19 (a few samples of this study predate the infection). The sample titles of this study are shuffled in the database, so cell type and time point are left out; the donor was told from shared clones. The chain employs TRBV4-2 and TRBJ2-2; the D region possibly corresponds to TRBD2 (5 bases align). Sequencing input: PBMCs or a T cell subset sorted from them (not recorded which). Here the CDR3 is given as CASSQDSDSRRANTGELFF. The bases read TGTGCCAGCAGCCAAGATAGCGATTCCCGACGAGCGAACACCGGGGAGCTGTTTTTT.